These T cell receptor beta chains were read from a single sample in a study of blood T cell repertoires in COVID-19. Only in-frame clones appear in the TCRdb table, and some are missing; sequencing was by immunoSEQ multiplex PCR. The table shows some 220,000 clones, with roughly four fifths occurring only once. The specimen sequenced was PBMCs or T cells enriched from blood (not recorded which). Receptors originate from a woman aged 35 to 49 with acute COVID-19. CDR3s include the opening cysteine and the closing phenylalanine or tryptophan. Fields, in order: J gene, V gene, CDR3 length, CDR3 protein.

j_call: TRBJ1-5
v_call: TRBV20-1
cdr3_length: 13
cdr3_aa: CSASIQGYQPQHF

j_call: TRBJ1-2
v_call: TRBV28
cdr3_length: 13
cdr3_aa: CASSPRQGNGYTF

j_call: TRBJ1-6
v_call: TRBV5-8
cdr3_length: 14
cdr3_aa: CASSLEGYNSPLHF

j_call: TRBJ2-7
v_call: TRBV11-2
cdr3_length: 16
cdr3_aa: CASSFIHSPGNREQYF

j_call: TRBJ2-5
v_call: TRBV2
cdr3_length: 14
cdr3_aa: CASRPGSRVETQYF

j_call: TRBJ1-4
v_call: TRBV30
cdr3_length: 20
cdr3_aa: CAWSKKPGQGGLRDYEKLFF

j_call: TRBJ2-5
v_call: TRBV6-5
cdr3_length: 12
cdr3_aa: CASRDRTKTQYF

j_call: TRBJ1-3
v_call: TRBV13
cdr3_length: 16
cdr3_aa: CASSRRDRASGNTIYF

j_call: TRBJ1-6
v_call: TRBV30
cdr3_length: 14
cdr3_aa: CAWSLWQGTSPLHF

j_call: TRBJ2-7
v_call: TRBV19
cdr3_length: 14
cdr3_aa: CASKLAGDGYEQYF

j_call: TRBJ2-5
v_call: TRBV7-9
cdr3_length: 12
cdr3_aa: CASSLESQDSYF

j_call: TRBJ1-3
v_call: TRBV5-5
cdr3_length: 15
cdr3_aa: CASSYTQGFRNTIYF